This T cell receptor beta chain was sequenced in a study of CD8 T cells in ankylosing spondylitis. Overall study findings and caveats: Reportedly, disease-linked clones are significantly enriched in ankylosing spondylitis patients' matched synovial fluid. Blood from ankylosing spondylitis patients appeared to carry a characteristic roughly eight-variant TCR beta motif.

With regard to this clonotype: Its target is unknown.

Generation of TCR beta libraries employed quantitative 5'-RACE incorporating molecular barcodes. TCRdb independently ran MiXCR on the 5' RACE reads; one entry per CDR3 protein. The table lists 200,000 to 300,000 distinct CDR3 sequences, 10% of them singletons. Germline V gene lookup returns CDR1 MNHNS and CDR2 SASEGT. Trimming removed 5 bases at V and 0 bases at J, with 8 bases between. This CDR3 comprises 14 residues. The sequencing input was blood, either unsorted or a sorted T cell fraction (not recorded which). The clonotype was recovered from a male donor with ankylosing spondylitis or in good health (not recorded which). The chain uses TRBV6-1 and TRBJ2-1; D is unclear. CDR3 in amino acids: CASSRFSSYNEQFF. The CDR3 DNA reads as TGTGCCAGCAGTCGTTTTAGCTCCTACAATGAGCAGTTCTTC.